The entry that follows covers one T cell receptor beta chain sequence. No antigen is known for it. No per-base quality is available; no much larger clone lies one base away. V is trimmed back by 4 bases and J by 5 bases, and the junction contains 5 bases that no gene match accounts for. The germline V gene provides CDR1 SGHTA and CDR2 FQGNSA. The CDR3 has 15 amino acids, counting the end cysteine and phenylalanine. Here the CDR3 DNA is all that survives: 45 bases in frame from base 1. The data originate from a study of patients and donors after allogeneic stem cell transplantation (dated by TCRdb to about 2020). The library was produced with RT-PCR. Sequencing relied on a NextSeq 550. Using fastp at Q25 and MiXCR, TCRdb reprocessed the public reads and kept productive beta chains. Every distinct CDR3 protein forms one entry, paired with its most common genes and DNA. This sample lists 190,000 or so distinct CDR3 sequences; around two fifths were detected once. The leading ten clones occupy about 30% of the sample.

The TCR comes from a human donor who was either an allogeneic HSCT recipient or a stem cell or donor lymphocyte infusion donor (not recorded which). It is not recorded whose cells these are; they may come from a transplant donor. The V and J genes are TRBV7-2 and TRBJ2-1, and 10 bases in between align with TRBD2. The sequencing input was blood, either unsorted or a sorted T cell fraction (not recorded which). CDR3 sequence: CASSSRTSGNNEQFF. Read as DNA, the sequence is TGTGCCAGCAGCTCGCGGACTAGCGGAAACAATGAGCAGTTCTTC. With the rest looked up from the reference TRBV7-2 and TRBJ2-1 genes rather than sequenced, the full variable domain is GAGVSQSPSNKVTEKGKDVELRCDPISGHTALYWYRQSLGQGLEFLIYFQGNSAPDKSGLPSDRFSAERTGGSVSTLTIQRTQQEDSAVYLCASSSRTSGNNEQFFGPGTRLTVL.